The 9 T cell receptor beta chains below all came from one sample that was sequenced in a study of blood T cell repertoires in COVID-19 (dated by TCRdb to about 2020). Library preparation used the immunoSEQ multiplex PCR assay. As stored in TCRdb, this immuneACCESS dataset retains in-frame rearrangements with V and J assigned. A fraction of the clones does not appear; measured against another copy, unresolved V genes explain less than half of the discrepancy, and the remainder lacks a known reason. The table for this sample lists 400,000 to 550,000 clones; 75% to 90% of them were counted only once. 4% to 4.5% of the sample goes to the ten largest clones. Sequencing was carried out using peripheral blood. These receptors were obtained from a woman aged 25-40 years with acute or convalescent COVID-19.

The CDR3 loop is CAWSNLVGTDTQYF. CDR3 DNA: TGTGCCTGGAGTAACTTGGTGGGCACAGATACGCAGTATTTT. The V and J genes are TRBV30 and TRBJ2-3; D is unresolved. CDR1 GTSNPN and CDR2 SVGIG come from the germline V gene (reference sequence). The CDR3 has 14 amino acids. V was pared by 2 bases and J by 1 base, with 10 bases between.

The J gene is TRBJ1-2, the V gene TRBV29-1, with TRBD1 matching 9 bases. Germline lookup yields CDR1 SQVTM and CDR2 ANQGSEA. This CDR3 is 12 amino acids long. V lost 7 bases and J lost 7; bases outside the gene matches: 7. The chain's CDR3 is CSARTGAAGYTF. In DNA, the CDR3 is TGCAGCGCCCGGACAGGGGCTGCTGGCTACACCTTC.

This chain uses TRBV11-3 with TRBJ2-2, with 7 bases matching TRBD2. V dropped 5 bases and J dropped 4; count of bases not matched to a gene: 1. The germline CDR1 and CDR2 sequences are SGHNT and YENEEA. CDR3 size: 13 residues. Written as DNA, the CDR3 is TGTGCCAGCAGCCCGGGGGGCACCGGGGAGCTGTTTTTT. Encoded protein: CASSPGGTGELFF.

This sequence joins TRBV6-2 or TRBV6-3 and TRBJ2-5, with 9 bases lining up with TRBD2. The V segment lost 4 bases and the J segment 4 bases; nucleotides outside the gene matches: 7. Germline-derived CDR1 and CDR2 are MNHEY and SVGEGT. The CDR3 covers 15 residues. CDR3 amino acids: CASSSGGGASETQYF. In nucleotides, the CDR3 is TGTGCCAGCAGTTCGGGCGGGGGGGCCTCAGAGACCCAGTACTTC.

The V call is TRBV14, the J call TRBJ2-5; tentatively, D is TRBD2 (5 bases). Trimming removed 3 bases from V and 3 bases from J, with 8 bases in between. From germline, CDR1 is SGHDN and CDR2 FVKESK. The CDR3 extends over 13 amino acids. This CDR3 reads CASSQRVKETQYF. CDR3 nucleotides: TGTGCCAGCAGCCAGAGGGTTAAAGAGACCCAGTACTTC.

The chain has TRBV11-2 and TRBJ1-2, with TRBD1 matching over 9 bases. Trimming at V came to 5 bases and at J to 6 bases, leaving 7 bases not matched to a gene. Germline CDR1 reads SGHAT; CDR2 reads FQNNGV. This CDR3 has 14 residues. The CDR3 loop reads CASSLGDRADGYTF. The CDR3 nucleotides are TGTGCCAGCAGCCTGGGGGACAGGGCGGATGGCTACACCTTC.

CDR3 amino acids: CASSPQARLAYEQYF. The CDR3 bases are TGCGCCAGCAGCCCACAGGCCCGACTAGCTTACGAGCAGTACTTC. V gene TRBV4-1 combines with J gene TRBJ2-7; 7 nucleotides agree with TRBD2. J gave up 4 bases and V 4 bases, and 10 bases lay outside the gene matches. Germline V gene lookup returns CDR1 MGHRA and CDR2 YSYEKL. CDR3 length: 15 residues.

CDR3 sequence reads: CASSLEQGNQPQHF. The CDR3 nucleotides are TGTGCCAGCAGTTTAGAACAGGGGAATCAGCCCCAGCATTTT. This chain uses TRBV6-5 with TRBJ1-5; 7 bases are a match to TRBD1. Germline CDR1 is MNHEY and CDR2 is SVGAGI. There are 14 residues in the CDR3. Trimming cost V 4 bases and J 4 bases; bases outside gene matches: 4.

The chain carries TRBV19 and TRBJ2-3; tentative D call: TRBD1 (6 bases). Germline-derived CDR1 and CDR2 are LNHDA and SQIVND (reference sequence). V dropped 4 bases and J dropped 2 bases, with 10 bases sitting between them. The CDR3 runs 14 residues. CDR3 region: CASSKTGSTDTQYF. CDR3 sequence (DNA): TGTGCCAGTAGTAAAACAGGGTCCACAGATACGCAGTATTTT.